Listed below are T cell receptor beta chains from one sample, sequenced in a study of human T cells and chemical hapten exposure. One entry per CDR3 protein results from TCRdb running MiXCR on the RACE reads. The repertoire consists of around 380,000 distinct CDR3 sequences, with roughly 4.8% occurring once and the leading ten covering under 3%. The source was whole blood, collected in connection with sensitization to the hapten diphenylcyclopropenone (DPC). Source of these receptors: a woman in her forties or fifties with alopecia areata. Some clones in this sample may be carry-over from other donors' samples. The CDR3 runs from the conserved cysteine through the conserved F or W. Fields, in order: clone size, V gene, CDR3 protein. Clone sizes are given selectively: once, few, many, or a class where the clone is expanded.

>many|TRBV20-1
CSARDTRDSNQPQHF
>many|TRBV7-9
CASSSNPGGRGAKNIQYF
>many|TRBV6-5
CASSPRTGPGTEAFF
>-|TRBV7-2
CASSLSESYYEQYF
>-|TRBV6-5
CASSYFGPMNTEAFF
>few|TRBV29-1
CSVQGQGTDEQFF
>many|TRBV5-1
CASSQTGPPLHF
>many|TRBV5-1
CASSLRDILGEQYF
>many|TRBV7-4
CASSLRLLRTDTQYF
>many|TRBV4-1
CASSQDASRGYTF
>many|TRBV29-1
CSVESDGNYGYTF
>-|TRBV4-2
CASSQAESTDTQYF
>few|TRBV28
CASSFFGGDQETQYF
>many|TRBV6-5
CASSTLYSNQPQHF
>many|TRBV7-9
CASSLGQSSNEQFF
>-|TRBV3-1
CASSHGLAGGEQYF
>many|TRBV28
CASRAVLGGSSGNTIYF
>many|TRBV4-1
CASSQDMGQGGGKAFF
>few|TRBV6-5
CASTQPRETQYF
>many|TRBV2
CARTGGSYNEQFF
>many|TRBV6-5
CASSSFIGELFF
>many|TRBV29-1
CSVGRGTSGRNEQFF
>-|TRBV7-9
CASSLGHSQETQYF
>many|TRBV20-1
CSAPMDGGYNSPLHF
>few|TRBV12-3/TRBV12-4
CASSSSDRSYEQYF
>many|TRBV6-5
CASRDDRDGSSYEQYF
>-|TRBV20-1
CSARDLGRGPDTQYF
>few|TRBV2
CASSDGQSNTEAFF
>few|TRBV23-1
CASSHRTSVTDTQYF
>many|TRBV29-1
CSVDGGSTDTQYF
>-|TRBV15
CATSLPGQSDTQYF
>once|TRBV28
CASNLGEYYEQYF
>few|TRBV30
CAWSHSGPYEQYF
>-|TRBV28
CASSSLGLAGGSYEQYF
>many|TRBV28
CASSLQGPGLAGAEQFF
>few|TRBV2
CASSDVGQRVGANVLTF
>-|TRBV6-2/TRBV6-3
CASIPNPSGSLNEQFF
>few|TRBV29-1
CSVSLRTGRNEAFF
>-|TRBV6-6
CASSTTGKPETQYF
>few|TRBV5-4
CASSSDFPTSHNYEQYF
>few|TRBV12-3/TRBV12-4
CASSLGLAGPRNEQFF
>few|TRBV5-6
CASSPDGETQYF
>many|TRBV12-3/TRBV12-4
CASNDRYTEAFF
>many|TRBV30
CAWSVRRLAGGPEQYF
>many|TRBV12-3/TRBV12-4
CASSFGLAGGPHQTQYF
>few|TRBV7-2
CASSLWVNTEAFF